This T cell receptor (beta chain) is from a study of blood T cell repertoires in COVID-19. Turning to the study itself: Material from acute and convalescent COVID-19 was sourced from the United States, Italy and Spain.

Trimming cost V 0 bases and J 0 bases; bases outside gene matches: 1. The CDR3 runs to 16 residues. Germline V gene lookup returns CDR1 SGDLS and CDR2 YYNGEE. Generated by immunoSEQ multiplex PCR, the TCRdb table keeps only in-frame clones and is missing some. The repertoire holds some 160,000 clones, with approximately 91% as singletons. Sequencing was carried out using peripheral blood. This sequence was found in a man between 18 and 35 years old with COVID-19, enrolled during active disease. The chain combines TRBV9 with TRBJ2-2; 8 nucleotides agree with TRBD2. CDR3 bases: TGTGCCAGCAGCGTAGTAGCGGGGCCGAACACCGGGGAGCTGTTTTTT. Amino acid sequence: CASSVVAGPNTGELFF. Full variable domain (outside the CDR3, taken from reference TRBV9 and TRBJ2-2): DSGVTQTPKHLITATGQRVTLRCSPRSGDLSVYWYQQSLDQGLQFLIQYYNGEERAKGNILERFSAQQFPDLHSELNLSSLELGDSALYFCASSVVAGPNTGELFFGEGSRLTVL.